The clone carrying this T cell receptor (beta chain) was observed a handful of times. One entry per CDR3 protein, called by TCRdb with MiXCR from the 5' RACE reads. Of approximately 330,000 distinct CDR3 sequences listed, roughly 4% are singletons. The length of the CDR3 is 17 residues. The J segment lost 7 bases and the V segment lost 3 bases, leaving 18 bases of the junction unmatched. Germline CDR1 SGHVS, CDR2 FNYEAQ. This record belongs to a study of T cells after yellow fever vaccination. This sequence was found in a young man who received the YFV17D yellow fever vaccine. This chain links TRBV7-6 with TRBJ2-7; the match to TRBD2 covers 7 bases. Here the sequenced sample was PBMCs, taken 5 days after the yellow fever booster vaccination. The CDR3 loop is CASSFGPLTSRPGEQYF. CDR3 sequence (DNA): TGTGCCAGCAGCTTTGGACCTTTGACTAGCAGGCCAGGAGAGCAGTACTTC.